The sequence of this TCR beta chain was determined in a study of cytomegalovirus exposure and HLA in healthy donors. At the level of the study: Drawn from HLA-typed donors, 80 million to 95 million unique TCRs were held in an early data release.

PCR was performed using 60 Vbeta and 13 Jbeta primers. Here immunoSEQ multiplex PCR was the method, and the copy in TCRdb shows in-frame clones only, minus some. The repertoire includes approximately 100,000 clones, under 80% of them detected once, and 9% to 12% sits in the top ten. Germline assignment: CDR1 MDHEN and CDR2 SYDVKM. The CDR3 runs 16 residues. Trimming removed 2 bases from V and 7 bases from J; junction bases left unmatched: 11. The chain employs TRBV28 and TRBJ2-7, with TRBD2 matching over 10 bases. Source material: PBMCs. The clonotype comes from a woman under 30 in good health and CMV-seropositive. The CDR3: CASSLDFTSGMGEQYF. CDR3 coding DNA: TGTGCCAGCAGTTTAGACTTTACTAGCGGGATGGGGGAGCAGTACTTC.